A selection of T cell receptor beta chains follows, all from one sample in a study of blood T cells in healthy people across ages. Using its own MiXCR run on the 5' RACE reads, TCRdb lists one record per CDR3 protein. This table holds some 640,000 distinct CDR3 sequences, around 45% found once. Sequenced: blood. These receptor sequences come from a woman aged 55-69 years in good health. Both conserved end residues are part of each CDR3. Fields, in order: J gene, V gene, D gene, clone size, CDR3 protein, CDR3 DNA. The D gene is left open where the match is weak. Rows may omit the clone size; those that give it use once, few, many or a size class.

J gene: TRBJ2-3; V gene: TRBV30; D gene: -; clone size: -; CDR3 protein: CAWSVEREQYF; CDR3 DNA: TGTGCCTGGAGTGTAGAGCGTGAGCAGTATTTT
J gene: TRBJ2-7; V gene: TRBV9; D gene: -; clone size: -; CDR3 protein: CASSAGPDHEQYF; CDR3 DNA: TGTGCCAGTAGCGCGGGCCCGGACCACGAGCAGTACTTC
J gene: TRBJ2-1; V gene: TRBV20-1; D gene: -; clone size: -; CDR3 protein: CSATGTFNNEQFF; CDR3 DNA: TGCAGTGCTACCGGGACTTTTAACAATGAGCAGTTCTTC
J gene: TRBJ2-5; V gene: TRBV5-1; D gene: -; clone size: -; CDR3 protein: CASRRQESSYNEQYF; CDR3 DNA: TGCGCCAGCAGGAGACAGGAGAGCTCCTACAATGAGCAGTACTTC
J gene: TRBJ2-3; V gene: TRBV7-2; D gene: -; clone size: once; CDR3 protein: CASSLAPGIVADTQYF; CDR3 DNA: TGTGCCAGCAGCTTAGCTCCGGGAATAGTAGCAGATACGCAGTATTTT
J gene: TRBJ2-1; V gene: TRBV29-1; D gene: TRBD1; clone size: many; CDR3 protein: CSVGQGAGSYNEQFF; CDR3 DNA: TGCAGCGTCGGGCAGGGGGCAGGCTCCTACAATGAGCAGTTCTTC
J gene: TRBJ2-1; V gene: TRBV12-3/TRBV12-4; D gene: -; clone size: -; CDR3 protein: CASSPLGDEQFF; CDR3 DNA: TGTGCCAGCAGCCCCCTGGGGGATGAGCAGTTCTTC
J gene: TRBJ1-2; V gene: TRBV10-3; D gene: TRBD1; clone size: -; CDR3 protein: CAIRRQGEDYGYTF; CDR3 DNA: TGTGCCATCAGGAGACAGGGGGAAGACTATGGCTACACCTTC
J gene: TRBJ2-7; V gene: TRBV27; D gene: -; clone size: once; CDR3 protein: CASSLFWGQGAYEQYF; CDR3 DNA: TGTGCCAGCAGTTTATTTTGGGGGCAAGGAGCCTACGAGCAGTACTTC
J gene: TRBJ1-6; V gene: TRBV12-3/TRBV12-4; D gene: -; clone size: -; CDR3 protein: CASSLGGGRNSPLHF; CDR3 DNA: TGTGCCAGCAGTTTAGGAGGAGGCCGAAATTCACCCCTCCACTTT
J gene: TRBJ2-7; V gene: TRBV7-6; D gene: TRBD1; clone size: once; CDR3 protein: CASSLAYRGHEQYF; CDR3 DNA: TGTGCCAGCAGCTTAGCGTACAGGGGGCACGAGCAGTACTTC
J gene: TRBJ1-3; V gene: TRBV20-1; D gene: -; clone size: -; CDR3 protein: CSAKTPGAGNTIYF; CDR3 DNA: TGCAGTGCTAAGACCCCAGGGGCTGGAAACACCATATATTTT
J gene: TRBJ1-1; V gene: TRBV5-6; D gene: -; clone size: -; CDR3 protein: CASSLGGGLMNTEAFF; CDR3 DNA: TGTGCCAGCAGCTTGGGCGGGGGTCTCATGAACACTGAAGCTTTCTTT
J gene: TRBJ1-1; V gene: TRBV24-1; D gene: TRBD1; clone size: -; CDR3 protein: CATSEPGQGAEAFF; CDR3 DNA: TGTGCCACCAGTGAGCCGGGACAGGGAGCTGAAGCTTTCTTT
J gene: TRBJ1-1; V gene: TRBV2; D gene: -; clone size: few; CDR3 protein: CASSREGTEAFF; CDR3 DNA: TGTGCCAGCAGTCGGGAGGGGACTGAAGCTTTCTTT
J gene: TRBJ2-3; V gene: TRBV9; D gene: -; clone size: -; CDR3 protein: CASSVGSARSTDTQYF; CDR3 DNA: TGCGCCAGCAGCGTAGGCTCTGCCCGGAGCACAGATACGCAGTATTTT
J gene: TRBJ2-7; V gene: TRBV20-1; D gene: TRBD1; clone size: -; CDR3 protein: CSATTLDRESSYEQYF; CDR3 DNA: TGCAGTGCTACCACGTTAGACAGGGAGAGCTCCTACGAGCAGTACTTC
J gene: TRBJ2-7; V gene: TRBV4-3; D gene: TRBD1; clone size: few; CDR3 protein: CASSQEGDRSYEQYF; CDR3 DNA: TGCGCCAGCAGCCAAGAGGGGGACAGGTCCTACGAGCAGTACTTC
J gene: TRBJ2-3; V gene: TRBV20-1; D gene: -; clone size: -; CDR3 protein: CSASLQGRGFSDTQYF; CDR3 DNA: TGCAGTGCTAGTCTTCAGGGCAGGGGCTTTTCAGATACGCAGTATTTT
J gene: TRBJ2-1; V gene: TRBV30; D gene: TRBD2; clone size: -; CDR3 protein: CAWSVGLAGGSEQFF; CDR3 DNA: TGTGCCTGGAGTGTAGGCCTAGCGGGAGGGTCTGAGCAGTTCTTC
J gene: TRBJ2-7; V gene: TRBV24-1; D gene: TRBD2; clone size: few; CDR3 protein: CATSDPGTSHGFYEQYF; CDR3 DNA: TGTGCCACCAGTGACCCCGGGACTAGTCACGGCTTCTACGAGCAGTACTTC
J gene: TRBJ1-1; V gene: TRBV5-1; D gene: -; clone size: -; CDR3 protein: CASSTMTDTMNTEAFF; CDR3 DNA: TGCGCCAGCAGCACGATGACAGATACCATGAACACTGAAGCTTTCTTT
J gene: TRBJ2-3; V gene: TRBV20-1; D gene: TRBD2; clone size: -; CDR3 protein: CSATSGSSPDTQYF; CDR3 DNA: TGCAGTGCTACTAGCGGGAGTTCGCCAGATACGCAGTATTTT
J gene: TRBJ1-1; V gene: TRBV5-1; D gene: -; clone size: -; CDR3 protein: CASSLVARGGVDTEAFF; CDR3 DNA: TGCGCCAGCAGCTTGGTCGCGCGGGGGGGGGTCGACACTGAAGCTTTCTTT
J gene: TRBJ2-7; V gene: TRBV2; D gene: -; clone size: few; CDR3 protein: CASSGVSSYEQYF; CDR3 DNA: TGTGCCAGCAGTGGCGTCAGCTCCTACGAGCAGTACTTC
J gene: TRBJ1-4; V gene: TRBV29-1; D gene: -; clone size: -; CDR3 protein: CSGQLGEKLFF; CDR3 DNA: TGCAGCGGACAGTTAGGTGAAAAACTGTTTTTT
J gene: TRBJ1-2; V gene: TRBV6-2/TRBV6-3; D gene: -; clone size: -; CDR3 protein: CASSRNGYGYTF; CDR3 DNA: TGTGCCAGCAGCCGAAACGGCTATGGCTACACCTTC
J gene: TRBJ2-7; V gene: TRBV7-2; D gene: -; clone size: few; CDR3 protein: CASSNPWAPTQGPYF; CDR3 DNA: TGTGCCAGCAGTAACCCTTGGGCCCCAACCCAGGGTCCGTACTTC
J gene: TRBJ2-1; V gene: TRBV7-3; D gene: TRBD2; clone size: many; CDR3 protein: CASSPLAGSYNEQFF; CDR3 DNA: TGTGCCAGCAGCCCCCTAGCGGGGTCCTACAATGAGCAGTTCTTC
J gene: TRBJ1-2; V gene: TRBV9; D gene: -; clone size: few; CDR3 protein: CASSVAQIGGYGYTF; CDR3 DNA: TGTGCCAGCAGCGTAGCCCAAATTGGGGGCTATGGCTACACCTTC
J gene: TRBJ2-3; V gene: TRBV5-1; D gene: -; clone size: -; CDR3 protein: CASTAGAVDDTQYF; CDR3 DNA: TGCGCCAGTACCGCGGGGGCTGTTGATGATACGCAGTATTTT
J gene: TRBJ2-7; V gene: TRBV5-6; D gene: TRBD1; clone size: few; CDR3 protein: CASSFTGGYEQYF; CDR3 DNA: TGTGCCAGCAGCTTTACAGGGGGCTACGAGCAGTACTTC
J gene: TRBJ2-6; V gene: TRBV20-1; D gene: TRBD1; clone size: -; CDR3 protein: CSASRGQASGANVLTF; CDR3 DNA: TGCAGTGCTAGTCGCGGACAGGCCTCTGGGGCCAACGTCCTGACTTTC
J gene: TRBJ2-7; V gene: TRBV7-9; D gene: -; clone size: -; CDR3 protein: CASSEYGGLIHEQYF; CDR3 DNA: TGTGCCAGCAGCGAATACGGGGGGCTAATCCACGAGCAGTACTTC
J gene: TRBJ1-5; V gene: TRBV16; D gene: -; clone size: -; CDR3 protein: CASSQSYSRNQPQHF; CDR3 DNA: TGTGCCAGCAGCCAATCGTACAGCCGCAATCAGCCCCAGCATTTT
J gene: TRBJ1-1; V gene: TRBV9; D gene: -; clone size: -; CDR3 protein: CASSVVTLNTEAFF; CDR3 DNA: TGTGCCAGCAGCGTAGTTACGTTGAACACTGAAGCTTTCTTT
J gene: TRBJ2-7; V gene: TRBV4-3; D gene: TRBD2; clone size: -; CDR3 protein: CASSQRLAGGPPYEQYF; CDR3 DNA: TGCGCCAGCAGCCAGAGACTAGCGGGAGGCCCCCCCTACGAGCAGTACTTC
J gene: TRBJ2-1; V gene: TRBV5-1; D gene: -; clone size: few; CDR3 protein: CASSLGANEQFF; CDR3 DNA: TGCGCCAGCAGCTTAGGAGCCAATGAGCAGTTCTTC
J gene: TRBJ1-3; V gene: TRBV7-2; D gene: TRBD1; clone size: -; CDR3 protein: CASSFAGQSTIYF; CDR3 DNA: TGTGCCAGCAGCTTTGCGGGACAGTCCACCATATATTTT
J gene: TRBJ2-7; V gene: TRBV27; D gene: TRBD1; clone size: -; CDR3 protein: CASSLSQGVIGEQYF; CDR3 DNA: TGTGCCAGCAGTTTATCCCAGGGGGTGATCGGCGAGCAGTACTTC
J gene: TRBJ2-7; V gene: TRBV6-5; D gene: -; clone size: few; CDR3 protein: CASSYSTRPSYEQYF; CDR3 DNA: TGTGCCAGCAGTTACTCAACACGACCCTCCTACGAGCAGTACTTC
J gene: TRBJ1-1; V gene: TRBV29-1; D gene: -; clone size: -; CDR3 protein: CSVEQGCGAFF; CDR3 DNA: TGCAGCGTTGAACAGGGCTGTGGAGCTTTCTTT
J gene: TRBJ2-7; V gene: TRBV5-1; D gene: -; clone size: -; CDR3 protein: CASSLAGARTGYEQYF; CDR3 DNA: TGCGCCAGCAGCTTGGCCGGGGCACGCACGGGCTACGAGCAGTACTTC